These 11 T cell receptor beta chains were all obtained from the same sample, sequenced in a study of control samples from healthy donors and cancer patients. The protocol was immunoSEQ multiplex PCR, while the TCRdb copy is restricted to in-frame clones and leaves out a portion. This sample has around 76,000 clones, with 89% found just once. What was sequenced was PBMCs. Every receptor here comes from a woman in her 50s with colorectal cancer.

The chain employs TRBV5-1 and TRBJ2-2; 12 bases line up with TRBD2. This CDR3 is built from 16 residues. The trim removed 4 bases at V and 3 bases at J, leaving 4 bases unmatched. Germline V lookup: CDR1 SGHRS, CDR2 YFSETQ. The CDR3 sequence is CASSGGLAGYTGELFF. The CDR3, as DNA: TGCGCCAGCAGCGGCGGACTAGCGGGGTACACCGGGGAGCTGTTTTTT.

The table lists this clone with a few counts. The chain is built from TRBV9 and TRBJ1-5; weak D call: TRBD1 (6 bases). The CDR3 runs to 14 residues. Germline-derived CDR1 and CDR2 are SGDLS and YYNGEE. The V and J ends lost 2 bases and 9 bases respectively, with 15 bases between them. The CDR3 DNA reads as TGTGCCAGCAGCGTGGGGAGGGGGAACCGGCCCCAGCATTTT. Amino acid sequence: CASSVGRGNRPQHF. Filled out from reference TRBV9 and TRBJ1-5, the complete variable domain reads DSGVTQTPKHLITATGQRVTLRCSPRSGDLSVYWYQQSLDQGLQFLIQYYNGEERAKGNILERFSAQQFPDLHSELNLSSLELGDSALYFCASSVGRGNRPQHFGDGTRLSIL.

CDR3 residues: CASSLQGNEQYV. CDR3 coding DNA: TGTGCCAGCAGTTTACAGGGTAACGAGCAGTACGTC. The V call is TRBV28, the J call TRBJ2-7, with D perhaps TRBD1 (5 bases). CDR1 and CDR2 from the germline V gene are MDHEN and SYDVKM. The CDR3 is 12 residues long. V was clipped by 2 bases and J by 5 bases, with 7 bases between them.

The rearrangement joins TRBV10-2 to TRBJ2-6, with D unclear. V was clipped by 5 bases and J by 1 base, with 9 bases between them. Germline V gene data show CDR1 as WSHSY and CDR2 as SAAADI. The CDR3 loop spans 15 amino acids. CDR3 sequence: CASSPRWSGANVLTF. In DNA form, the CDR3 reads TGCGCCAGCAGTCCCCGGTGGTCTGGGGCCAACGTCCTGACTTTC.

The chain uses TRBV5-4 and TRBJ2-1; D uncertain. V dropped 1 base and J dropped 3 bases, with 5 bases sitting between them. Germline V gene sequence: CDR1 SGHNT, CDR2 YYREEE (reference sequence). This CDR3 comprises 13 residues. The CDR3: CASSLYGYNEQFF. CDR3 bases: TGTGCCAGCAGCTTGTACGGCTACAATGAGCAGTTCTTC.

The rearrangement joins TRBV3-1 (or the pseudogene TRBV3-2) to TRBJ1-1; D not resolved. V was pared by 3 bases and J by 0 bases, with 8 bases between. The germline gives CDR1 LGHDT, CDR2 YNNKEL (reference sequence). The CDR3 is made up of 14 amino acids. CDR3 bases: TGTGCCAGCAGCCAGAGGGATTTGAACACTGAAGCTTTCTTT. The encoded protein is CASSQRDLNTEAFF.

The chain has TRBV7-6 and TRBJ1-5; D unresolved. CDR1 and CDR2 (germline): SGHVS, FNYEAQ. Trimming took 1 base from V and 1 from J, leaving 8 bases between them. This CDR3 comprises 15 residues. The CDR3 nucleotides are TGTGCCAGCAGCTTAGGGCAGGTAAGCAATCAGCCCCAGCATTTT. Translated, it gives CASSLGQVSNQPQHF.

V usage is TRBV10-3 and J usage is TRBJ2-5; a weak D match, TRBD1 (6 bases). The V gene lost 2 bases and the J gene lost 2 bases, with 6 bases spanning the gap. This CDR3 spans 13 amino acids. The V gene's germline CDR1 is ENHRY and CDR2 SYGVKD. CDR3 region: CAISEGQQETQYF. CDR3 bases: TGTGCCATCAGTGAGGGACAGCAAGAGACCCAGTACTTC.

The chain has TRBV6-5 and TRBJ1-5; tentative D call: TRBD1 (6 bases). In germline, CDR1 is MNHEY, CDR2 SVGAGI. With 6 bases removed from V and 1 base from J, the gap between germline ends came to 10 bases. This CDR3 has 14 amino acids. This CDR3 is CASRTQGSNQPQHF. The CDR3 DNA reads as TGTGCCAGCAGAACACAGGGAAGCAATCAGCCCCAGCATTTT.

This sequence joins TRBV7-9 and TRBJ1-1; D gene ambiguous. Germline V gene lookup returns CDR1 SEHNR and CDR2 FQNEAQ (reference sequence). CDR3 size: 13 residues. The ends were cut back, 5 bases at V and 1 base at J, with 8 bases in the middle. This CDR3 reads CASSPRQNTEAFF. CDR3 DNA sequence: TGTGCCAGCAGCCCTCGACAGAACACTGAAGCTTTCTTT.

The chain employs TRBV25-1 and TRBJ2-3; TRBD1 aligns across 7 bases. The V and J ends lost 2 bases and 1 base, in that order; junction bases with no gene match: 3. The CDR3 contains 15 residues. Germline V gives CDR1 MGHDK, CDR2 SYGVNS. DNA of the CDR3: TGTGCCAGCAGTGAAGCTCAGGGGGGCACAGATACGCAGTATTTT. Protein product: CASSEAQGGTDTQYF.